This T cell receptor beta chain emerged from a study of neurological immune-mediated disorders. This clonotype appeared many times. What it binds is not known. Time point given: longitudinal time-point 3. From 2 million PBMCs stored at -80 C, the unsorted libraries were generated. CDR1 and CDR2 from the germline V gene are MDHEN and SYDVKM. V was clipped by 7 bases and J by 3 bases, with 12 bases between them. The CDR3 is made up of 13 amino acids. The study's findings and limits: Across subjects, no CDR3 amino acid sequence appeared in expanded clones of more than one subject, a finding that suggested private repertoires in all groups. HTLV-1-associated myelopathy ranked highest for TCR clonal expansion and multiple sclerosis lowest, beneath healthy controls.

Every sequencing run generated in excess of 180 million TCR-beta sequences. These sequences covered 15-18 subjects. TCRdb reprocessed the 5' RACE reads via MiXCR and lists one record per CDR3 protein. This table holds 84,000 or so distinct CDR3 sequences, 3.5% to 4.5% found once. The chain carries TRBV28 and TRBJ2-5, with D tentatively TRBD2 (6 bases). The sample consisted of PBMCs. The clonotype originates from a woman aged 60-70 years with multiple sclerosis. The CDR3 region is CASTPGAEETQYF. The CDR3 DNA reads as TGTGCCAGCACCCCGGGAGCTGAAGAGACCCAGTACTTC.